The rows below give T cell receptor beta chains drawn from one sample of a study of shared clonotypes between healthy human individuals. TCRdb keeps only in-frame clones here, not all; method: immunoSEQ multiplex PCR. Among just over 2,000,000 clones, over 85% were seen once, and the ten largest hold roughly 0.13%. The sequencing input was naive CD4+ T cells sorted from blood. The receptors shown here come from a man aged 18 to 35 in good health. Each CDR3 is given with its conserved first and last residue. Each record gives: D gene, V gene, J gene, CDR3 protein, CDR3 DNA. D genes are given only for firm matches.

D: -
V: TRBV5-1
J: TRBJ1-1
CDR3: CASSLRFNTEAFF
DNA: TGCGCCAGCAGCTTGAGGTTTAACACTGAAGCTTTCTTT

D: TRBD2
V: TRBV5-1
J: TRBJ2-3
CDR3: CASSPGGAGTTDTQYF
DNA: TGCGCCAGCAGCCCCGGGGGGGCGGGGACCACAGATACGCAGTATTTT

D: -
V: TRBV28
J: TRBJ1-1
CDR3: CASSLDQGFVEAFF
DNA: TGTGCCAGCAGTTTGGATCAGGGCTTTGTAGAAGCTTTCTTT

D: TRBD2
V: TRBV2
J: TRBJ2-5
CDR3: CALQGGLAKETQYF
DNA: TGTGCCCTTCAGGGGGGACTAGCTAAAGAGACCCAGTACTTC

D: -
V: TRBV5-1
J: TRBJ2-1
CDR3: CASSIDSLNEQFF
DNA: TGCGCCAGCAGTATTGACAGTCTCAATGAGCAGTTCTTC

D: TRBD1
V: TRBV4-1
J: TRBJ2-7
CDR3: CASSRSQTGGLNEQYF
DNA: TGCGCCAGCAGCCGATCCCAGACAGGGGGCTTAAACGAGCAGTACTTC

D: -
V: TRBV6-6
J: TRBJ1-2
CDR3: CASSYSTKAYTF
DNA: TGTGCCAGCAGTTACTCTACAAAGGCCTACACCTTC

D: -
V: TRBV28
J: TRBJ1-2
CDR3: CASSRYGYTF
DNA: TGTGCCAGCAGCAGGTACGGCTACACCTTC

D: -
V: TRBV2
J: TRBJ1-4
CDR3: CASSERALTNEKLFF
DNA: TGTGCCAGCAGTGAAAGGGCCCTAACTAATGAAAAACTGTTTTTT

D: -
V: TRBV10-2
J: TRBJ2-5
CDR3: CASSDPGAGLREAQYF
DNA: TGCGCCAGCAGTGACCCGGGGGCCGGATTAAGAGAGGCCCAGTACTTC

D: TRBD1
V: TRBV9
J: TRBJ2-3
CDR3: CASSGQGWSRSDTQYF
DNA: TGTGCCAGCAGCGGACAGGGTTGGTCTCGTTCGGATACGCAGTATTTT

D: -
V: TRBV18
J: TRBJ2-7
CDR3: CASSQPSSYEQYF
DNA: TGTGCCAGCTCACAACCCAGCTCCTACGAGCAGTACTTC

D: -
V: TRBV28
J: TRBJ2-1
CDR3: CASSSQGFYNEQFF
DNA: TGTGCCAGCAGTTCCCAGGGCTTCTACAATGAGCAGTTCTTC

D: -
V: TRBV6-5
J: TRBJ1-6
CDR3: CASRVDFSYNSPLHF
DNA: TGTGCCAGCAGGGTAGATTTCTCCTATAATTCACCCCTCCACTTT